The sequence of this T cell receptor beta chain was determined in a study of cytomegalovirus exposure and HLA in healthy donors. Study conclusions and caveats: A previous analysis found most TCR beta V segments productive roughly 87% or roughly 30% of the time. Likely technical artifact: a cluster of highly shared sequence variants.

This CDR3 spans 15 amino acids. CDR1 and CDR2 (germline): SGDLS, YYNGEE. The ends lost 4 bases at V and 2 bases at J; junction bases unmatched: 7. Researchers ran the PCR with 60 Vbeta and 13 Jbeta primers. The method was immunoSEQ multiplex PCR; TCRdb's version includes in-frame clones alone and lacks a portion of them. The sample has 150,000 or so clones, roughly 76% seen once. Worth noting for this clone: Antigen: not known.

The sample was PBMCs. The receptor's source is a woman younger than 30 in good health and CMV-seropositive. The V and J genes are TRBV9 and TRBJ2-3, with TRBD2 identical over 7 bases. The CDR3 nucleotides are TGTGCCAGCAGCCCTGGGGGGGAGAACACAGATACGCAGTATTTT. This encodes CASSPGGENTDTQYF.